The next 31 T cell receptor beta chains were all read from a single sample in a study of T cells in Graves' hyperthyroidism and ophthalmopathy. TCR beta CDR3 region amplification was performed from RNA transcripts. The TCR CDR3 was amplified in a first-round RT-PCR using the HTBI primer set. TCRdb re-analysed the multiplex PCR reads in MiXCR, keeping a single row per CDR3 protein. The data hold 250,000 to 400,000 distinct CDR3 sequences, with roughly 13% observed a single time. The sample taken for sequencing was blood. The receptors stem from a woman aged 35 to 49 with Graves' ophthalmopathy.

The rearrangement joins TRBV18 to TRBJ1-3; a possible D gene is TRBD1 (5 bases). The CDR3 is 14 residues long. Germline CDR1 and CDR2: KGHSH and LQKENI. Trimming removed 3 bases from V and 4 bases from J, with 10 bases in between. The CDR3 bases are TGTGCCAGCTCACCTCAGGGTGTCGGAAACACCATATATTTT. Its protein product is CASSPQGVGNTIYF.

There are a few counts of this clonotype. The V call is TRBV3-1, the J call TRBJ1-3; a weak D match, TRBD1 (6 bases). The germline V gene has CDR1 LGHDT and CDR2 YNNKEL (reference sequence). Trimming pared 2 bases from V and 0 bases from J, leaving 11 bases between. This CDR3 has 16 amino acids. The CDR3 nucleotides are TGTGCCAGCAGCCAAAGGGGGGATTCCTCTGGAAACACCATATATTTT. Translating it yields CASSQRGDSSGNTIYF.

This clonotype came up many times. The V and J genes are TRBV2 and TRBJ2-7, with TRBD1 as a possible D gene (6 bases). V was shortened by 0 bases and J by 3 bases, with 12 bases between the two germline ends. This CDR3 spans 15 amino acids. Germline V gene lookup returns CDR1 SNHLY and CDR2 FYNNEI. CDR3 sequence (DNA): TGTGCCAGCAGTGAAGCGGCACAGGGTCACTACGAGCAGTACTTC. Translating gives CASSEAAQGHYEQYF.

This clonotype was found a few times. The CDR3, as DNA: TGTGCCAGCAGCTTAGGCAGGTCAGCTAATGAAAAACTGTTTTTT. This codes for CASSLGRSANEKLFF. The V gene is TRBV7-9, the J gene TRBJ1-4; D call uncertain. This CDR3 has 15 amino acids. The germline V gene encodes CDR1 SEHNR and CDR2 FQNEAQ (reference sequence). V shed 1 base and J shed 3 bases, with 9 bases lying between them.

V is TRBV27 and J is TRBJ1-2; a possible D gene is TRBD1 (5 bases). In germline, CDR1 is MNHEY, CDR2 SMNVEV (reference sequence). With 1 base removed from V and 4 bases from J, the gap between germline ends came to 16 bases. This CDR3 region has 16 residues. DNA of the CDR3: TGTGCCAGCAGTTTATATGCTCAGGGTATCATCTATGGCTACACCTTC. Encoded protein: CASSLYAQGIIYGYTF.

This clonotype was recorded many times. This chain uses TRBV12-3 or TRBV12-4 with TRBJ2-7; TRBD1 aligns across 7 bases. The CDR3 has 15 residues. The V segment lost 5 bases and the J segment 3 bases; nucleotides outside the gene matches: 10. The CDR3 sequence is CASSTQTGRGYEQYF. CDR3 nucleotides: TGTGCCAGCAGTACCCAGACAGGGCGAGGCTACGAGCAGTACTTC.

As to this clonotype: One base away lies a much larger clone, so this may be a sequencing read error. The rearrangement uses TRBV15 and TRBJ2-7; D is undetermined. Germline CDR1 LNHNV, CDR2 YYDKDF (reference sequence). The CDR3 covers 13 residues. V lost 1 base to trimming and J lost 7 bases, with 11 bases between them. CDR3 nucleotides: TGTGCCACCAGCAGAGTAAAGTACAATGAGCAGTACTTC. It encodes CATSRVKYNEQYF.

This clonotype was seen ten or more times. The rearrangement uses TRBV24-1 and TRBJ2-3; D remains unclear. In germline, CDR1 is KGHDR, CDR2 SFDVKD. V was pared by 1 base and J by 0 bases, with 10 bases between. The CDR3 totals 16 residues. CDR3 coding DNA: TGTGCCACCAGTGATTTAGGCGAGAAAAGCACAGATACGCAGTATTTT. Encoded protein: CATSDLGEKSTDTQYF.

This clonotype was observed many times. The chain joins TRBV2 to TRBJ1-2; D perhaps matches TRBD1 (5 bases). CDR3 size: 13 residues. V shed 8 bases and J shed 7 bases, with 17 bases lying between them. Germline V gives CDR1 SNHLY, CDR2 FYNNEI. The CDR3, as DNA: TGTGCCAGCGTACAGGTAAAGAGCAGTGGCTACACCTTC. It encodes CASVQVKSSGYTF.

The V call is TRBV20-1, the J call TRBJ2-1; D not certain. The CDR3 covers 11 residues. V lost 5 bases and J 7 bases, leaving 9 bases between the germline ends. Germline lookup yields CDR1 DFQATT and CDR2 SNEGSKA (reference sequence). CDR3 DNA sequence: TGCAGTGCTGGCCCGAGGAATGAGCAGTTCTTC. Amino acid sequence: CSAGPRNEQFF.

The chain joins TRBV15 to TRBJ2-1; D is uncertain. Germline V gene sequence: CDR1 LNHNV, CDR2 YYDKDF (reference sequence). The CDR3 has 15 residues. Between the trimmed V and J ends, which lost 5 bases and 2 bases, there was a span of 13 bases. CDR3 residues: CATSYPSDPYNEQFF. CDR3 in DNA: TGTGCCACCAGCTATCCTTCTGATCCCTACAATGAGCAGTTCTTC.

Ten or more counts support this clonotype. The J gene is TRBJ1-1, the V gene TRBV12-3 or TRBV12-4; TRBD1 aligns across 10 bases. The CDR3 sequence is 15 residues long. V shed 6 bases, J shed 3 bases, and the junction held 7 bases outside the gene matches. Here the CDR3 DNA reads TGTGCCAGCAGAAAACGACAGGGGGCGCACACTGAAGCTTTCTTT. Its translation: CASRKRQGAHTEAFF.

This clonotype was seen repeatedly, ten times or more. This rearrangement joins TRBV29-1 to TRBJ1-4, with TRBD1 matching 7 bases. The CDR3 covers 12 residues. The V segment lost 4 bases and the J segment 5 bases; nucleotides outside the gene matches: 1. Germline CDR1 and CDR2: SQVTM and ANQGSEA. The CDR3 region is CSVGQGNEKLFF. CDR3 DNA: TGCAGCGTTGGACAGGGAAATGAAAAACTGTTTTTT.

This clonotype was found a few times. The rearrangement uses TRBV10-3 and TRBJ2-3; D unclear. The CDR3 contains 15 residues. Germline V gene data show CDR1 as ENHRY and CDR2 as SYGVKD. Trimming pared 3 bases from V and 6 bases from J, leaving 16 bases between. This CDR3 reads CAISEGVLVKDTQYF. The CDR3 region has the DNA TGTGCCATCAGTGAAGGCGTGTTGGTTAAGGATACGCAGTATTTT.

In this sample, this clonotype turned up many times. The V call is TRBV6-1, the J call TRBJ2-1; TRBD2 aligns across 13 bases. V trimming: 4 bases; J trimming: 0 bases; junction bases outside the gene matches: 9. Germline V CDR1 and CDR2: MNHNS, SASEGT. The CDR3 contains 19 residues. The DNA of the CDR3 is TGTGCCAGCAGTGGGGGACTAGCGGGGACACACAGCTCCTACAATGAGCAGTTCTTC. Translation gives CASSGGLAGTHSSYNEQFF.

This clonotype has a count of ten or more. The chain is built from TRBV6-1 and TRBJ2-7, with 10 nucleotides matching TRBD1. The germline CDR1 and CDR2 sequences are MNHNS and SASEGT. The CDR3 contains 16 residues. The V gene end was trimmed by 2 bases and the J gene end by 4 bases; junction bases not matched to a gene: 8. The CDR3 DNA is TGTGCCAGCAGTGAATGGGACAGGGGCCTTCGGTACGAGCAGTACTTC. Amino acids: CASSEWDRGLRYEQYF.

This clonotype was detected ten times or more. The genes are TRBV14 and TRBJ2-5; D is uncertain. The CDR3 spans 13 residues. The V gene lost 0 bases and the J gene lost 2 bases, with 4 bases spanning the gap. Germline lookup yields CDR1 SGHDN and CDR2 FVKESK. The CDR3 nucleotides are TGTGCCAGCAGCCAAGAACATCAAGAGACCCAGTACTTC. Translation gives CASSQEHQETQYF. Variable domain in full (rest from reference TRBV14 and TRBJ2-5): EAGVTQFPSHSVIEKGQTVTLRCDPISGHDNLYWYRRVMGKEIKFLLHFVKESKQDESGMPNNRFLAERTGGTYSTLKVQPAELEDSGVYFCASSQEHQETQYFGPGTRLLVL.

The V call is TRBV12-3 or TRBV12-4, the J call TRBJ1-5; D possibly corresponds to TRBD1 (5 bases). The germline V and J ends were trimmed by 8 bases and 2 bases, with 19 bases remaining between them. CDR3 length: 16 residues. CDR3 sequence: CASSPRGVMGNQPQHF. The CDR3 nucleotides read TGTGCCAGCTCCCCCAGAGGGGTCATGGGCAATCAGCCCCAGCATTTT.

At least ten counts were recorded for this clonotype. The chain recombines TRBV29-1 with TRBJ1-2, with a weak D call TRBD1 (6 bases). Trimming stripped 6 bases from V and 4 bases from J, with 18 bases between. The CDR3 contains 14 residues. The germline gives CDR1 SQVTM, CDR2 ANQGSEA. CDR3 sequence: CSVDLTGRGYGYTF. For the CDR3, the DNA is TGCAGCGTCGACCTGACAGGAAGAGGCTATGGCTACACCTTC.

The CDR3 DNA is TGCGCCAGCATGGGTGCCAGCAATCAGCCCCAGCATTTT. This codes for CASMGASNQPQHF. The chain recombines TRBV10-2 with TRBJ1-5; D gene uncertain. Trimming removed 7 bases at V and 1 base at J, with 8 bases between. Germline values: CDR1 WSHSY, CDR2 SAAADI. This CDR3 has 13 residues.

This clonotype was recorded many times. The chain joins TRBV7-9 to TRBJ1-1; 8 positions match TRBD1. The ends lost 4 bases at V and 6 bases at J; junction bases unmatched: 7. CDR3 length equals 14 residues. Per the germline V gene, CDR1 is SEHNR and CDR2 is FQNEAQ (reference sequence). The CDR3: CASSSYRGGPEAFF. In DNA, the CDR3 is TGTGCCAGCAGCTCTTACAGGGGGGGCCCTGAAGCTTTCTTT.

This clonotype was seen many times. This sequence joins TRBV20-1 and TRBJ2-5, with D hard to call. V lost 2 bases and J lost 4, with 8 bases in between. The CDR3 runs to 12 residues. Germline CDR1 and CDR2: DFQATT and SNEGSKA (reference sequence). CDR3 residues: CSARSGLETQYF. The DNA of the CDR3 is TGCAGTGCTAGATCAGGATTAGAGACCCAGTACTTC.

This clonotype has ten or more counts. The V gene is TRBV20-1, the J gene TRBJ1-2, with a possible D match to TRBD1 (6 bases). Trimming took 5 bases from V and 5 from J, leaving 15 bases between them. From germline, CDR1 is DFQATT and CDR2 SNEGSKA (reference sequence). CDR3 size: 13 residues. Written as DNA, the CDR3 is TGCAGTGCTCCACTTAGGACAGCATATGGCTACACCTTC. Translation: CSAPLRTAYGYTF.

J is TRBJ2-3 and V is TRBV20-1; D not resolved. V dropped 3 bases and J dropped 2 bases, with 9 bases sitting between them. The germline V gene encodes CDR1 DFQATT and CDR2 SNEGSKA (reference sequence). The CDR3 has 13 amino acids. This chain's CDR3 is CSASNSYTDTQYF. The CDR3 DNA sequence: TGCAGTGCTAGTAACAGTTACACAGATACGCAGTATTTT.

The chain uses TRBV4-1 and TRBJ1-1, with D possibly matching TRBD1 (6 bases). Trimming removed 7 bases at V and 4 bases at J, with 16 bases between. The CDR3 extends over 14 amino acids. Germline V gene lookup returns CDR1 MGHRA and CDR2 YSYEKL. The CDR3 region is CASTSREGVTEAFF. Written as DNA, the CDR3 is TGCGCCAGCACCTCCCGCGAGGGGGTCACTGAAGCTTTCTTT.

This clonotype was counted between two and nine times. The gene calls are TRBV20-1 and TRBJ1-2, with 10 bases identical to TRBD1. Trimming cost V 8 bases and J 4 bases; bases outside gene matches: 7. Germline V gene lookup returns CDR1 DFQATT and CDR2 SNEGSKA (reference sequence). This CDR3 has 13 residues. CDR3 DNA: TGCAGTCCAAAGACAGGGGGCGGCTATGGCTACACCTTC. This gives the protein CSPKTGGGYGYTF.

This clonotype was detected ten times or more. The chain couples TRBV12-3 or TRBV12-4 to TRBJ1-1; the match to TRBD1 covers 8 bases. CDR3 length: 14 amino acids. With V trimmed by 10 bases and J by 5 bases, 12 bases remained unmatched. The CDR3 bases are TGTGCCACCCTGAGGACAGGGTATGAGACTGAAGCTTTCTTT. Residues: CATLRTGYETEAFF.

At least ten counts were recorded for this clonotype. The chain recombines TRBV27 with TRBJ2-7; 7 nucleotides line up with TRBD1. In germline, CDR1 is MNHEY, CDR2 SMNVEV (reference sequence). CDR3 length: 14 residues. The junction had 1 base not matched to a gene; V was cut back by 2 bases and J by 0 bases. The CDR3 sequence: CASSLRQGSYEQYF. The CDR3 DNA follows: TGTGCCAGCAGTTTACGACAGGGCTCCTACGAGCAGTACTTC.

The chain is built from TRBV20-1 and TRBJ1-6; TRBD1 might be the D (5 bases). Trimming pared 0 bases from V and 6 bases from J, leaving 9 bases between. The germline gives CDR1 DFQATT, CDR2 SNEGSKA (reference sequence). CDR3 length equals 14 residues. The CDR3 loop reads CSARDWGSNSPLHF. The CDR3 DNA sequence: TGCAGTGCTAGAGATTGGGGGAGTAATTCACCCCTCCACTTT.

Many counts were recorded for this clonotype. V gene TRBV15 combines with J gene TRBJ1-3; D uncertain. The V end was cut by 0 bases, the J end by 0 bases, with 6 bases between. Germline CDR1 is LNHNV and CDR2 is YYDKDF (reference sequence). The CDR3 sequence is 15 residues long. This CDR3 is CATSRDSSSGNTIYF. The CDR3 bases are TGTGCCACCAGCAGAGATAGTAGCTCTGGAAACACCATATATTTT.

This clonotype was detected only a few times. This CDR3 reads CASSYTTNSEQFF. In DNA form, the CDR3 reads TGTGCCAGCAGCTACACGACTAACTCTGAGCAGTTCTTC. The chain is built from TRBV11-2 and TRBJ2-1, with a weak D call TRBD2 (5 bases). The CDR3 contains 13 residues. CDR1 is SGHAT and CDR2 is FQNNGV in the germline V gene. Trimming removed 4 bases from V and 9 bases from J, with 13 bases in between.